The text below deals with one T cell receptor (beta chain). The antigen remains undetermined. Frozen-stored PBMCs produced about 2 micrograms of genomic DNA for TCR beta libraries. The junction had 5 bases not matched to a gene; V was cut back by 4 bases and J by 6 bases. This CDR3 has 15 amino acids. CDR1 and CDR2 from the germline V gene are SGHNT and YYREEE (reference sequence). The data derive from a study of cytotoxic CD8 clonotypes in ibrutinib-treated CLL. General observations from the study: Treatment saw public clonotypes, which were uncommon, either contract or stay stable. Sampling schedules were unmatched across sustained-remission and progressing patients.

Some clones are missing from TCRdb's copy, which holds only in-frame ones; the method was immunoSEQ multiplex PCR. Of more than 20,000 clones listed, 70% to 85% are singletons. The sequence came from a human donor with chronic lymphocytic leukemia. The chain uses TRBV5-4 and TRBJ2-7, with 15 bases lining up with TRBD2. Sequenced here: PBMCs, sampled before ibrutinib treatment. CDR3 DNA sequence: TGTGCCAGCAGCGGGGGACTAGCGGGAGGAGGCGAGCAGTACTTC. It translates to CASSGGLAGGGEQYF.